Detailed here is one T cell receptor (beta chain). The antigen is unknown. Patients all relapsed after autologous stem cell transplantation, and there was variation in brentuximab vedotin exposure. Under best response, outcomes were complete response, partial response or progressive disease. This entry is derived from a study of PD-1 blockade in classical Hodgkin lymphoma. Whole-study findings and limits: It was CD4+ TCR diversity, not CD8+, that rose significantly by C4D1. Whoever responded completely had baseline diversity much like that seen in newly diagnosed patients.

Clones were sequenced by immunoSEQ multiplex PCR, and TCRdb holds only the in-frame ones, with some missing. Here the sample spans about 110,000 clones, roughly nine tenths being singletons. The length of the CDR3 is 11 residues. V lost 2 bases and J 8 bases, leaving 5 bases between the germline ends. CDR1 is SGHDT and CDR2 is YYEEEE in the germline V gene. This clonotype was sampled from a human donor with classical Hodgkin lymphoma. This specimen was peripheral blood mononuclear cells (PBMCs), taken before the second cycle of nivolumab. The chain couples TRBV5-6 to TRBJ1-3, with unresolved D. CDR3 loop: CASSFSDTIYF. CDR3 in DNA: TGTGCCAGCAGCTTCAGTGACACCATATATTTT.